These 24 T cell receptor beta chains share one sample of origin, sequenced in a study of regulatory T cells in long-lasting Graves disease. Time point in this sample: persistent/refractory GD, antithyroid drugs over 5 years with positive TRAb. Scientists built the TCR library using RNA that was extracted from PBMCs. Researchers made TCR beta libraries by using iRepertoire HTBI primers and running Arm-PCR on CDR3 regions. Each CDR3 protein is one row after TCRdb ran MiXCR on the multiplex PCR reads. The table includes 500,000 to 800,000 distinct CDR3 sequences, 30% detected once. This sample comprised peripheral blood mononuclear cells (PBMCs), obtained when the disease was refractory, from a patient treated with antithyroid drugs. These receptors all stem from a female donor with Graves disease.

This clonotype has at least ten counts. The chain employs TRBV10-1 and TRBJ1-1; a weak D match, TRBD1 (6 bases). Trimming pared 2 bases from V and 6 bases from J, leaving 10 bases between. The CDR3 covers 13 residues. CDR1 is WNHNN, CDR2 SYGVQD, per germline (reference sequence). The CDR3 loop is CASSEGRGAEAFF. In DNA, the CDR3 is TGCGCCAGCAGTGAGGGCAGGGGCGCTGAAGCTTTCTTT.

This clonotype was observed a handful of times. This chain connects TRBV12-3 or TRBV12-4 to TRBJ2-7, with 12 nucleotides matching TRBD1. This CDR3 comprises 14 residues. V lost 6 bases and J lost 5; bases outside the gene matches: 5. CDR3 coding DNA: TGTGCCAGCAGGACGGGACAGGGGGCTCACGAGCAGTACTTC. Its protein is CASRTGQGAHEQYF.

This clonotype was counted ten times or more. J is TRBJ2-7 and V is TRBV11-2; a possible D gene is TRBD1 (6 bases). The CDR3 length is 14 residues. Germline loops: CDR1 SGHAT, CDR2 FQNNGV. V was trimmed by 6 bases and J by 0 bases, leaving 12 bases between them. The CDR3: CASRLTGSSYEQYF. CDR3 coding DNA: TGTGCCAGCAGGCTTACAGGGAGCTCCTACGAGCAGTACTTC.

V and J are TRBV20-1 and TRBJ1-1; 9 bases map to TRBD1. The CDR3 runs 14 residues. The germline V gene has CDR1 DFQATT and CDR2 SNEGSKA (reference sequence). The J segment lost 1 base and the V segment lost 5 bases, leaving 5 bases of the junction unmatched. The CDR3 loop reads CSAPGTGKNTEAFF. DNA of the CDR3: TGCAGTGCTCCCGGGACAGGGAAGAACACTGAAGCTTTCTTT.

CDR3 sequence reads: CASSVAGGGANEQFF. The CDR3 DNA sequence: TGTGCCAGCAGTGTAGCGGGAGGGGGGGCCAATGAGCAGTTCTTC. The chain recombines TRBV28 with TRBJ2-1, with 11 nucleotides matching TRBD2. This CDR3 is 15 amino acids long. CDR1 is MDHEN and CDR2 is SYDVKM in the germline V gene. The junction had 6 bases not matched to a gene; V was cut back by 5 bases and J by 6 bases.

This clonotype was seen at least ten times. The junction differs from germline at one of its ends, possibly a read error. The V call is TRBV6-8, the J call TRBJ2-4, with D maybe TRBD1 (5 bases). This CDR3 spans 11 amino acids. Germline V gene sequence: CDR1 MNHGY, CDR2 SAAAGT. The CDR3 here is CASRPLQGRHF. CDR3 coding DNA: TGTGCCAGCAGACCATTGCAGGGAAGACACTTC.

This clonotype was observed at least ten times. This chain connects TRBV6-9 to TRBJ2-7; D possibly corresponds to TRBD2 (5 bases). This CDR3 is 11 amino acids long. Trimming took 4 bases from V and 7 from J, leaving 8 bases between them. The germline gives CDR1 MNHGY, CDR2 SVAAGI. The CDR3: CASSSGREQYF. The DNA of the CDR3 is TGTGCCAGCAGTTCGGGGAGAGAGCAGTACTTC.

This clonotype was picked up many times. This chain connects TRBV2 to TRBJ1-1; D may be TRBD1 (5 bases). The germline CDR1 and CDR2 sequences are SNHLY and FYNNEI. The CDR3 has 13 residues. V was clipped by 7 bases and J by 0 bases, with 9 bases between them. The CDR3 spells CASTGEMNTEAFF. DNA for the CDR3: TGTGCCAGCACGGGGGAGATGAACACTGAAGCTTTCTTT.

Comments on this clonotype: At one of its ends the junction is not consistent with the germline gene, which may arise from a read error. The chain is built from TRBV6-5 and TRBJ2-5; 7 bases are shared with TRBD1. Germline CDR1 MNHEY, CDR2 SVGAGI. The CDR3 spans 14 residues. CDR3 amino acids: CASSDSTGLETQYF. The CDR3 nucleotides are TGTGCCAGCAGTGACTCGACAGGGCTCGAGACCCAGTACTTC.

This clonotype was seen more than once but under ten times. It is likely a read error: a sequence one base away is far more abundant. The V gene is TRBV15, the J gene TRBJ2-1, with 10 bases lining up with TRBD2. Trimming took 6 bases from V and 13 from J; bases not matched to a gene: 9. The CDR3 extends over 13 amino acids. Germline V lookup: CDR1 LNHNV, CDR2 YYDKDF (reference sequence). The DNA for the CDR3 is TGTGCCACCAGTAGGCTAGCGGGAGAGACCCAGTTCTTC. Translation gives CATSRLAGETQFF.

The chain joins TRBV20-1 to TRBJ2-4; the D gene is possibly TRBD1 (5 bases). Trimming cost V 3 bases and J 0 bases, with 9 bases left between them. The CDR3 extends over 14 amino acids. CDR1 DFQATT and CDR2 SNEGSKA come from the germline V gene (reference sequence). The CDR3 loop reads CSASGALAKNIQYF. The CDR3 DNA reads as TGCAGTGCTAGTGGGGCATTAGCCAAAAACATTCAGTACTTC.

The V and J genes are TRBV30 and TRBJ1-4; TRBD1 matches at 7 bases. In germline, CDR1 is GTSNPN, CDR2 SVGIG (reference sequence). With V trimmed by 5 bases and J by 4 bases, 7 bases remained unmatched. CDR3 length: 14 residues. CDR3 coding DNA: TGTGCCTGGGAGGGGGCCTCGGGTAATGAAAAACTGTTTTTT. Its translation is CAWEGASGNEKLFF.

The chain has TRBV5-6 and TRBJ1-4; TRBD1 is a possible D gene (6 bases). The germline V gene has CDR1 SGHDT and CDR2 YYEEEE. The CDR3 extends over 16 amino acids. The V and J ends lost 4 bases and 1 base respectively, with 14 bases between them. Here the CDR3 DNA reads TGTGCCAGCAGCCTGATGGGGGCCGTAACTAATGAAAAACTGTTTTTT. Translating it yields CASSLMGAVTNEKLFF.

The rearrangement uses TRBV29-1 and TRBJ1-1; D ambiguous. Deletions cut 3 bases from V and 8 bases from J, with 13 bases between. The CDR3 covers 12 residues. Germline loops: CDR1 SQVTM, CDR2 ANQGSEA. In DNA, the CDR3 is TGCAGCGTTGACCCGGGCCAGCTCGAAGCTTTCTTT. This sequence encodes CSVDPGQLEAFF.

This clonotype appeared a few times. The chain recombines TRBV5-4 with TRBJ2-7, with 15 nucleotides matching TRBD2. J was trimmed by 4 bases and V by 4 bases; bases with no gene match: 3. The germline CDR1 and CDR2 sequences are SGHNT and YYREEE (reference sequence). This CDR3 is built from 15 residues. The CDR3, as DNA: TGTGCCAGCAGCGGGACTAGCGGGAGGCGGTACGAGCAGTACTTC. This gives the protein CASSGTSGRRYEQYF.

A few counts support this clonotype. The chain recombines TRBV6-1 with TRBJ1-3; no clear D. From germline, CDR1 is MNHNS and CDR2 SASEGT. The germline V and J ends were trimmed by 7 bases and 1 base, with 17 bases remaining between them. The CDR3 spans 16 residues. CDR3 protein: CASTTQPIGSGNTIYF. DNA of the CDR3: TGTGCCAGCACTACACAGCCTATCGGGTCTGGAAACACCATATATTTT.

The V and J genes are TRBV6-1 and TRBJ1-2; no reliable D call. The V end lost 7 bases, the J end lost 2 bases, and 8 bases lay between the germline ends. CDR3 size: 12 residues. CDR1 and CDR2 from the germline V gene are MNHNS and SASEGT. The CDR3 bases are TGTGCCAGCACCGCCGGGAACTATGGCTACACCTTC. This gives the protein CASTAGNYGYTF.

This clonotype was observed a few times. In nucleotides, the CDR3 is TGCAGCGCTGTCACCCAATCCGGGACAGGGACCGAGCAGTACTTC. It translates to CSAVTQSGTGTEQYF. The rearrangement links TRBV29-1 to TRBJ2-7; TRBD1 aligns across 9 bases. The CDR3 has 15 residues. CDR1 and CDR2 (germline): SQVTM, ANQGSEA. Unmatched junction bases numbered 16, after V lost 7 bases and J lost 6 bases.

J is TRBJ1-1 and V is TRBV6-2 or TRBV6-3, with 11 bases identical to TRBD1. Losses at the gene ends were 6 bases for V and 3 bases for J; bases not matched to a gene: 9. Germline V gives CDR1 MNHEY, CDR2 SVGEGT. The CDR3 is 16 residues long. The CDR3 DNA follows: TGTGCCAGCAGCTCGGGACAGGGGGGAAGGGACACTGAAGCTTTCTTT. It is translated as CASSSGQGGRDTEAFF.

The sample holds a few counts of this clonotype. The chain recombines TRBV6-5 with TRBJ2-2; D is possibly TRBD2 (5 bases). The V end was cut by 4 bases, the J end by 0 bases, with 9 bases between. Germline CDR1 and CDR2: MNHEY and SVGAGI. The CDR3 covers 15 residues. CDR3 in amino acids: CASSLIATNTGELFF. The CDR3, as DNA: TGTGCCAGCAGTTTAATAGCGACGAACACCGGGGAGCTGTTTTTT.

This clonotype has only one observation. The rearrangement uses TRBV28 and TRBJ2-4, with D perhaps matching TRBD1 (5 bases). This CDR3 contains 15 residues. The ends were cut back, 5 bases at V and 1 base at J, with 12 bases in the middle. Germline lookup yields CDR1 MDHEN and CDR2 SYDVKM. The CDR3 protein is CASSTPDTAKNIQYF. CDR3 nucleotides: TGTGCCAGCAGTACCCCGGACACCGCCAAAAACATTCAGTACTTC. The whole variable domain, remainder taken from reference TRBV28 and TRBJ2-4, is DVKVTQSSRYLVKRTGEKVFLECVQDMDHENMFWYRQDPGLGLRLIYFSYDVKMKEKGDIPEGYSVSREKKERFSLILESASTNQTSMYLCASSTPDTAKNIQYFGAGTRLSVL.

Ten or more counts support this clonotype. The genes are TRBV6-1 and TRBJ1-2, with D unclear. V was trimmed by 7 bases and J by 5 bases, leaving 17 bases between them. This CDR3 is built from 14 residues. Per the germline V gene, CDR1 is MNHNS and CDR2 is SASEGT. As DNA, the CDR3 is TGTGCCAGCAAGGCAAGCCTCCTTGAGTATGGCTACACCTTC. Its translation is CASKASLLEYGYTF.

The chain combines TRBV28 with TRBJ1-1; TRBD1 aligns across 8 bases. The CDR3 consists of 17 residues. Trimming took 4 bases from V and 0 from J; bases not matched to a gene: 10. Germline V CDR1 and CDR2: MDHEN, SYDVKM. CDR3 in amino acids: CASSSDRVGGLNTEAFF. CDR3 nucleotides: TGTGCCAGCAGTTCGGACAGGGTAGGGGGACTGAACACTGAAGCTTTCTTT.

This clonotype was counted at least ten times. The chain is built from TRBV7-9 and TRBJ2-5; D is undetermined. Trimming stripped 5 bases from V and 1 base from J, with 5 bases between. Germline V gene data show CDR1 as SEHNR and CDR2 as FQNEAQ (reference sequence). The CDR3 runs to 12 residues. CDR3 protein: CASSPVQETQYF. The CDR3 nucleotides are TGTGCCAGCAGCCCAGTCCAAGAGACCCAGTACTTC.